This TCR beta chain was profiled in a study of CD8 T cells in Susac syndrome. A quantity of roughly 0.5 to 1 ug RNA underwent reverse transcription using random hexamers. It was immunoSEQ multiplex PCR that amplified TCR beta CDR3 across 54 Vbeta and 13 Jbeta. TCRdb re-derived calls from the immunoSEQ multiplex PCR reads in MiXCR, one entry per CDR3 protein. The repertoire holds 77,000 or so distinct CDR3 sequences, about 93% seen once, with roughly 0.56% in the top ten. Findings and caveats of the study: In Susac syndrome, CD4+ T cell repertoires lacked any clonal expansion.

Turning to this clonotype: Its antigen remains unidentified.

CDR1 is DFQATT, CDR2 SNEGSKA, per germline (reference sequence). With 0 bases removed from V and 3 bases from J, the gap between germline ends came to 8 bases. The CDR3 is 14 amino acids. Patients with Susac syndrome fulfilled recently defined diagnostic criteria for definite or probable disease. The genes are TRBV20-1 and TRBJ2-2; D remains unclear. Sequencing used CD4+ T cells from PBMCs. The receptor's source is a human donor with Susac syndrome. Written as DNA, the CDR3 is TGCAGTGCTAGAGATCGGGTAGACACCGGGGAGCTGTTTTTT. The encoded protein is CSARDRVDTGELFF.